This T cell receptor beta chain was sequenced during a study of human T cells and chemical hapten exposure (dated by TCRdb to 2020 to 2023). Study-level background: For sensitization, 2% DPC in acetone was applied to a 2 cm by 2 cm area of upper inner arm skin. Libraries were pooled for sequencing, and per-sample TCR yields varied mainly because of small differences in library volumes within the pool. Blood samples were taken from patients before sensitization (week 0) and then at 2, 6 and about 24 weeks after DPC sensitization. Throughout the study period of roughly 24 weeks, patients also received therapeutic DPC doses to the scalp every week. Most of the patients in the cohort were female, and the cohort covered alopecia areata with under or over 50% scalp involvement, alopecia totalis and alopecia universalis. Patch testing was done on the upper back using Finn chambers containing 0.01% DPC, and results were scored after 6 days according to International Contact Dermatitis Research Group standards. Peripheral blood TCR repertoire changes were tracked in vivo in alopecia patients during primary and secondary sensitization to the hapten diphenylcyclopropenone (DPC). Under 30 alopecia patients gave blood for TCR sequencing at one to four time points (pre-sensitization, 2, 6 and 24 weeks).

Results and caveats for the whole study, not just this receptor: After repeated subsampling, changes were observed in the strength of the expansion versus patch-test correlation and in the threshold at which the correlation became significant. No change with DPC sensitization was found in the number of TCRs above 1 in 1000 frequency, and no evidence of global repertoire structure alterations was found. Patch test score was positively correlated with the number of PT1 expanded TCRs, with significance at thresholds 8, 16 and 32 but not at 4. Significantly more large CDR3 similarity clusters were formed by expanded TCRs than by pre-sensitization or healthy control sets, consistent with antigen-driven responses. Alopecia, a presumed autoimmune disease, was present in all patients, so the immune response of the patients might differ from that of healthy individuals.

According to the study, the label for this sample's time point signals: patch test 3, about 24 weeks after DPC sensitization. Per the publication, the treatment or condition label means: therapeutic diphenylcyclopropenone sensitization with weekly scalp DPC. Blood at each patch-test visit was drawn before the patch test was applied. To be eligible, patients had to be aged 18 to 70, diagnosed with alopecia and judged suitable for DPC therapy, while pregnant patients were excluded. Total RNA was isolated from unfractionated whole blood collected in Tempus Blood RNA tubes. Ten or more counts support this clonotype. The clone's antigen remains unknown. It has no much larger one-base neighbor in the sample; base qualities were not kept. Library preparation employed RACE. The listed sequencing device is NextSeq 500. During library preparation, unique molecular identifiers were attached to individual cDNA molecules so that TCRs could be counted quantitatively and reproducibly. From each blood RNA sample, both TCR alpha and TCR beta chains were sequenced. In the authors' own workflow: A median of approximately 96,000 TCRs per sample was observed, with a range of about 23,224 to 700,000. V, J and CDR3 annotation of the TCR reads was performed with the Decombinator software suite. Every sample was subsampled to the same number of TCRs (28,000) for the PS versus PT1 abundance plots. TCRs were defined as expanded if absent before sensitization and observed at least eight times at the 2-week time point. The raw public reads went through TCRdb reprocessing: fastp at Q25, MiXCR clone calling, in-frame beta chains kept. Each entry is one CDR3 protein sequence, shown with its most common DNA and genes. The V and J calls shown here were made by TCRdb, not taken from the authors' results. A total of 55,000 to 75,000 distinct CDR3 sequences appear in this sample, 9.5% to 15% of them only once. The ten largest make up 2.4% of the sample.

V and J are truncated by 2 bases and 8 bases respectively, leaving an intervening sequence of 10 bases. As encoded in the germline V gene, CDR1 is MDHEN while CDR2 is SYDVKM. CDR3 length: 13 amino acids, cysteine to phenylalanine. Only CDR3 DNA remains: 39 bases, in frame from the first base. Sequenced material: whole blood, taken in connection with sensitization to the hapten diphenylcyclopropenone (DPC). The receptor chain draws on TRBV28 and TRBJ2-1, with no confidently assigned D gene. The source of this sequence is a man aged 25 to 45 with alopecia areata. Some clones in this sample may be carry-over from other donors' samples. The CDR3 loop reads CASSLTPPHEQFF. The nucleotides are TGTGCCAGCAGTTTAACGCCCCCGCATGAGCAGTTCTTC. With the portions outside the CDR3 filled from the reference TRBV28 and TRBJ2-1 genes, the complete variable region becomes DVKVTQSSRYLVKRTGEKVFLECVQDMDHENMFWYRQDPGLGLRLIYFSYDVKMKEKGDIPEGYSVSREKKERFSLILESASTNQTSMYLCASSLTPPHEQFFGPGTRLTVL.